This TCR beta chain was observed in a study of CD8 T cell repertoires and HIV-1 epitope variants. Study in general: The baseline condition was 1M T cells left uncultured.

TCRdb keeps only in-frame clones here, not all; method: immunoSEQ multiplex PCR. The sample holds roughly 6,000 clones, approximately 60% seen once. CDR3 length: 11 amino acids. V dropped 3 bases and J dropped 6 bases, with 3 bases sitting between them. CDR1 and CDR2 (germline): LNHDA, SQIVND (reference sequence). Remarks on this clone: Its antigen is still unknown.

The chain recombines TRBV19 with TRBJ2-1, with D hard to call. The sample comprised cultured CD8+ T cells derived from PBMCs. The receptor was isolated from a male donor with HIV. The DNA for the CDR3 is TGTGCCAGTAGTATGGGCAATGAGCAGTTCTTC. It translates to CASSMGNEQFF.